The 7 T cell receptor beta chains below were found in one sample sequenced in a study of response to subunit inactivated influenza vaccine. TCRdb processed the RT-PCR reads anew with MiXCR; each CDR3 protein has one entry. The data contain around 570,000 distinct CDR3 sequences, 10% to 12% of them singletons. These data also formed part of another study, on T cells expressing NK-cell markers. As that report states: A 5'RACE template switching approach incorporating UMIs was used to make TCR beta cDNA.

The sample was PBMCs from blood, taken on the day of vaccination. The receptors shown here come from a man in his forties or fifties who received an inactivated influenza vaccine.

This clonotype has ten or more counts. The chain uses TRBV7-8 and TRBJ2-2; no reliable D call. The CDR3 loop spans 12 amino acids. Trimming cost V 5 bases and J 6 bases, with 7 bases left between them. Germline loops: CDR1 SGHVS, CDR2 FQNEAQ. The CDR3 here is CASSPGPGELFF. DNA for the CDR3: TGTGCCAGCAGCCCGGGCCCCGGGGAGCTGTTTTTT.

DNA for the CDR3: TGTGCCAGCAGGGAACTTGACCCAGGACCCCTCCACTTT. It specifies CASRELDPGPLHF. The chain recombines TRBV12-3 or TRBV12-4 with TRBJ1-6; no definite D call. This CDR3 contains 13 residues. V was cut by 6 bases and J by 12 bases, with 15 bases left in between.

The genes are TRBV20-1 and TRBJ2-4; D perhaps matches TRBD1 (6 bases). V lost 7 bases, J lost 7 bases, and 17 bases lay in between. The germline V gene has CDR1 DFQATT and CDR2 SNEGSKA (reference sequence). The CDR3 sequence is 13 residues long. CDR3 sequence reads: CSGALVDRNIQYF. The CDR3 DNA is TGCAGTGGTGCGCTGGTTGACAGGAACATTCAGTACTTC.

The chain links TRBV14 to TRBJ2-3; D might be TRBD2 (5 bases). The CDR3 consists of 17 residues. V was shortened by 0 bases and J by 2 bases, with 15 bases between the two germline ends. The germline gives CDR1 SGHDN, CDR2 FVKESK. CDR3 bases: TGTGCCAGCAGCCAAGATTTTAGTCTAGCCAACACAGATACGCAGTATTTT. Residues: CASSQDFSLANTDTQYF. Full variable domain (rest looked up from reference TRBV14 and TRBJ2-3): EAGVTQFPSHSVIEKGQTVTLRCDPISGHDNLYWYRRVMGKEIKFLLHFVKESKQDESGMPNNRFLAERTGGTYSTLKVQPAELEDSGVYFCASSQDFSLANTDTQYFGPGTRLTVL.

This clonotype has at least ten counts. V and J are TRBV28 and TRBJ2-3, with TRBD2 matching over 8 bases. Germline lookup yields CDR1 MDHEN and CDR2 SYDVKM. Losses at the gene ends were 6 bases for V and 0 bases for J; bases not matched to a gene: 11. The CDR3 sequence is 17 residues long. As DNA, the CDR3 is TGTGCCAGCAGCTCCAATCGGGGGGGTTCTAGCACAGATACGCAGTATTTT. The encoded protein is CASSSNRGGSSTDTQYF.

This clonotype was detected many times. The rearrangement links TRBV5-1 to TRBJ2-3; D possibly corresponds to TRBD1 (6 bases). This CDR3 has 15 amino acids. Trimming stripped 0 bases from V and 6 bases from J, with 14 bases between. Per germline, CDR1 SGHRS and CDR2 YFSETQ. The CDR3 nucleotides read TGCGCCAGCAGCTTGGCAGGCCAGGGGATGGATACGCAGTATTTT. It codes for CASSLAGQGMDTQYF.

This clonotype was seen more than once but under ten times. V usage is TRBV6-2 or TRBV6-3 and J usage is TRBJ1-5; TRBD1 matches at 10 bases. This CDR3 is built from 16 residues. J gave up 3 bases and V 4 bases, and 6 bases lay outside the gene matches. Per germline, CDR1 MNHEY and CDR2 SVGEGT. The CDR3 is CASSSYGTGDNQPQHF. DNA of the CDR3: TGTGCCAGCAGTTCTTACGGGACAGGGGACAATCAGCCCCAGCATTTT.